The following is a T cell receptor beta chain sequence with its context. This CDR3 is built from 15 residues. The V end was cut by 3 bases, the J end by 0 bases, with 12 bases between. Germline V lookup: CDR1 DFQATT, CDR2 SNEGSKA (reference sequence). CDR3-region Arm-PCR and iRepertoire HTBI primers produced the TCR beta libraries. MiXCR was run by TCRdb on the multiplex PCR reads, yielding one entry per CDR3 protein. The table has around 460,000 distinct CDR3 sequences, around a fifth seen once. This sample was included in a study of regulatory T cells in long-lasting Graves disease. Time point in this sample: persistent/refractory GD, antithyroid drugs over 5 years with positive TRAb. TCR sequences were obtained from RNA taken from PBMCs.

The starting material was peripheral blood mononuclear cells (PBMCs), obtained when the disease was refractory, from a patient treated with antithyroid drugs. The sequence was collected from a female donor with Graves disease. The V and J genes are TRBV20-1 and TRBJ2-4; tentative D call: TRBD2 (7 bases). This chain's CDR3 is CSARNREGAKNIQYF. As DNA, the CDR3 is TGCAGTGCTAGGAACAGGGAGGGAGCCAAAAACATTCAGTACTTC.